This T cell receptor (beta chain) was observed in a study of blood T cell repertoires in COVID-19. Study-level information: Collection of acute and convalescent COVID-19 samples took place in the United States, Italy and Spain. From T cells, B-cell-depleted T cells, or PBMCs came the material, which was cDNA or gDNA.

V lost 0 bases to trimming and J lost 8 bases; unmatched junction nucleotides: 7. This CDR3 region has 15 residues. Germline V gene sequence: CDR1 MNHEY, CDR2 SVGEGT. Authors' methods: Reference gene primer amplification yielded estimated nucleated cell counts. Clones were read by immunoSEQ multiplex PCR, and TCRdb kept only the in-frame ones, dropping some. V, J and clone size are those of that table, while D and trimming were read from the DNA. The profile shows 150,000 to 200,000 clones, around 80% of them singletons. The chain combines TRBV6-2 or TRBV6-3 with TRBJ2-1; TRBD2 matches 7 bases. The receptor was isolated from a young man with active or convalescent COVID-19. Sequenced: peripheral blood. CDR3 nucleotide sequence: TGTGCCAGCAGTTACTCGGCGGGAGTAAGTCATGAGCAGTTCTTC. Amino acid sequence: CASSYSAGVSHEQFF.